This is a list of T cell receptor beta chains from one sample in a study of blood T cell repertoires in COVID-19. The table came from immunoSEQ multiplex PCR; TCRdb's copy has only in-frame clones and leaves some out. The data hold under 300,000 clones, with over 75% observed a single time. Specimen: PBMCs or T cells enriched from blood (not recorded which). Source of these receptors: a woman between 25 and 40 years old who had recovered from COVID-19. Each CDR3 is given with its conserved first and last residue. Fields, in order: D gene, J gene, clone size, V gene, CDR3 protein, CDR3 DNA. The D gene is left open where the match is weak. Clone size is given for some rows only: seen once, a few or many times, or a class if the clone is expanded.

D gene: NA
J gene: TRBJ1-1
clone size: NA
V gene: TRBV3-1/TRBV3-2
CDR3 protein: CASSQFTGSTEAFF
CDR3 DNA: TGTGCCAGCAGCCAATTCACAGGGTCCACTGAAGCTTTCTTT

D gene: TRBD1
J gene: TRBJ1-2
clone size: NA
V gene: TRBV6-2/TRBV6-3
CDR3 protein: CASSIRLTGNGYTF
CDR3 DNA: TGTGCCAGCAGTATTAGATTGACAGGGAATGGCTACACCTTC

D gene: TRBD1
J gene: TRBJ1-1
clone size: NA
V gene: TRBV28
CDR3 protein: CASNYAGQKNTEAFF
CDR3 DNA: TGTGCCAGCAACTATGCGGGACAGAAGAACACTGAAGCTTTCTTT

D gene: TRBD1
J gene: TRBJ2-2
clone size: NA
V gene: TRBV6-5
CDR3 protein: CASRWTGDAGELFF
CDR3 DNA: TGTGCCAGCAGATGGACAGGGGACGCCGGGGAGCTGTTTTTT

D gene: NA
J gene: TRBJ2-1
clone size: NA
V gene: TRBV5-1
CDR3 protein: CASSLVEQGTLSEQFF
CDR3 DNA: TGCGCCAGCAGCTTGGTGGAGCAGGGAACGCTCTCGGAGCAGTTCTTC

D gene: NA
J gene: TRBJ1-1
clone size: NA
V gene: TRBV4-1
CDR3 protein: CASSQDPIEGENTEAFF
CDR3 DNA: TGCGCCAGCAGCCAAGACCCCATTGAGGGGGAGAACACTGAAGCTTTCTTT

D gene: NA
J gene: TRBJ2-7
clone size: NA
V gene: TRBV15
CDR3 protein: CATSRDRSGAEQYF
CDR3 DNA: TGTGCCACCAGCAGAGATCGTTCGGGAGCCGAGCAGTACTTC

D gene: NA
J gene: TRBJ1-1
clone size: NA
V gene: TRBV19
CDR3 protein: CASTGQGWIEAFF
CDR3 DNA: TGTGCCAGTACAGGGCAGGGATGGATTGAAGCTTTCTTT

D gene: TRBD1
J gene: TRBJ2-1
clone size: NA
V gene: TRBV7-2
CDR3 protein: CASSHRDRELDEQFF
CDR3 DNA: TGTGCCAGCAGCCACCGGGACAGGGAGTTGGATGAGCAGTTCTTC

D gene: NA
J gene: TRBJ1-1
clone size: once
V gene: TRBV3-1/TRBV3-2
CDR3 protein: CASSHYTLKRATENTEAFF
CDR3 DNA: TGTGCCAGCAGCCATTATACACTCAAGAGGGCTACTGAGAACACTGAAGCTTTCTTT